This T cell receptor beta chain was retrieved from a study of read filtering for tumor transcriptome and immune sequencing. Study-wide context: Revised staging placed eight or nine patients in R-ISS I, about 17 in II, six or seven in III.

The V gene end was trimmed by 3 bases and the J gene end by 0 bases; junction bases not matched to a gene: 8. The CDR3 covers 17 residues. The germline gives CDR1 SGHTA, CDR2 FQGNSA. Molecular barcoded adaptors covering alpha/delta and beta/gamma chains were used on around 400 ng RNA. TCRdb re-analysed the reads in MiXCR, keeping a single row per CDR3 protein. The table shows some 30,000 distinct CDR3 sequences, with less than 20% occurring only once. This clonotype was seen at least ten times. What it binds is unknown. Whole-study results and caveats: The CD138-negative fraction was mixed bone marrow immune cells, not pure T cells.

This TCR derives from a donor aged 40 or over with multiple myeloma. The sequenced material came from a population of CD138-negative cells sorted from bone marrow. V gene TRBV7-2 combines with J gene TRBJ1-5; 7 nucleotides match TRBD1. CDR3 amino acids: CASSFRTGANSNQPQHF. In nucleotides, the CDR3 is TGTGCCAGCAGCTTCCGGACAGGCGCTAATAGCAATCAGCCCCAGCATTTT.